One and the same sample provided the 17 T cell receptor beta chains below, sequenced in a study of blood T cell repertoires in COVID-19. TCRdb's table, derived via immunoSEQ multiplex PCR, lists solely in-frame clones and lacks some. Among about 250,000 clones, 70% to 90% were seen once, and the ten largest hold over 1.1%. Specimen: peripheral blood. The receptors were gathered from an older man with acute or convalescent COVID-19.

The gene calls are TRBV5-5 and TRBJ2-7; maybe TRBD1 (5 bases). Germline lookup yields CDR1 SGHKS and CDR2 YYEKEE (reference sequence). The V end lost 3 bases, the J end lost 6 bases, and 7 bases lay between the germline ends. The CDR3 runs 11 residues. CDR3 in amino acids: CASSYGAEQYF. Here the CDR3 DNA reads TGTGCCAGCAGCTATGGGGCCGAGCAGTACTTC.

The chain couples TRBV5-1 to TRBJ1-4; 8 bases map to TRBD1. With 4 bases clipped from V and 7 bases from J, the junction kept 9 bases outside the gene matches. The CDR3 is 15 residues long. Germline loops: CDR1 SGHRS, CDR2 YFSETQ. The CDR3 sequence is CASSDSTGAGEKLFF. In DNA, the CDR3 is TGCGCCAGCAGCGACTCGACAGGGGCGGGTGAAAAACTGTTTTTT.

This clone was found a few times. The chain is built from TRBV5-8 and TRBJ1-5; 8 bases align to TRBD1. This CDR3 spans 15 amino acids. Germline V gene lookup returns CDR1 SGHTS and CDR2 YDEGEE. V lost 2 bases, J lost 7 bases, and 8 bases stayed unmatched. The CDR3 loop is CASSFGDRGWQPQHF. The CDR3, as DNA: TGTGCCAGCAGCTTTGGAGACAGGGGTTGGCAGCCCCAGCATTTT.

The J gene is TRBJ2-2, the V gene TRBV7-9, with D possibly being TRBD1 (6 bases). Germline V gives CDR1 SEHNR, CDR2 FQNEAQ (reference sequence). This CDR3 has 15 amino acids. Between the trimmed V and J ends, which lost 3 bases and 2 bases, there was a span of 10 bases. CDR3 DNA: TGTGCCAGCAGCTTGAACAGGGCCAACACCGGGGAGCTGTTTTTT. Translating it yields CASSLNRANTGELFF. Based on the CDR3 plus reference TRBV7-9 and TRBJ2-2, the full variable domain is DTGVSQNPRHKITKRGQNVTFRCDPISEHNRLYWYRQTLGQGPEFLTYFQNEAQLEKSRLLSDRFSAERPKGSFSTLEIQRTEQGDSAMYLCASSLNRANTGELFFGEGSRLTVL.

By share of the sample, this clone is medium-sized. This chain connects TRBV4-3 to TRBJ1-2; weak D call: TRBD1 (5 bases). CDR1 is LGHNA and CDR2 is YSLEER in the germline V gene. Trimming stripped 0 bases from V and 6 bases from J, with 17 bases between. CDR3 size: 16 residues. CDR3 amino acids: CASSQDRGVTAHGYTF. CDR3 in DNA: TGCGCCAGCAGCCAAGATAGAGGAGTGACAGCACATGGCTACACCTTC.

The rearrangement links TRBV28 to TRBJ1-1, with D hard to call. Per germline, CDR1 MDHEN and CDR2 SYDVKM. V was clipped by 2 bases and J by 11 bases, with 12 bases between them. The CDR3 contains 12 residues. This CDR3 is CASSLPNYRAFF. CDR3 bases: TGTGCCAGCAGTTTACCTAATTATCGGGCTTTCTTT. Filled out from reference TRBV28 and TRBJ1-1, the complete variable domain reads DVKVTQSSRYLVKRTGEKVFLECVQDMDHENMFWYRQDPGLGLRLIYFSYDVKMKEKGDIPEGYSVSREKKERFSLILESASTNQTSMYLCASSLPNYRAFFGQGTRLTVV.

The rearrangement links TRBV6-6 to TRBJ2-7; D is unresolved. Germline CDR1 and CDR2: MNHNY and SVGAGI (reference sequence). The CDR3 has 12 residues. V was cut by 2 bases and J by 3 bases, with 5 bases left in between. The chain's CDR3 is CASSYTGYEQYF. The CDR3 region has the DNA TGTGCCAGCAGTTACACGGGCTACGAGCAGTACTTC.

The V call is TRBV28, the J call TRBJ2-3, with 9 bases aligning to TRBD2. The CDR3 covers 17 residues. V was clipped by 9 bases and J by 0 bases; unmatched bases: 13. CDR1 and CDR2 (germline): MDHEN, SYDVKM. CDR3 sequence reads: CASRSREGPVSTDTQYF. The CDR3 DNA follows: TGTGCCAGTCGCTCGCGGGAGGGTCCCGTTAGCACAGATACGCAGTATTTT.

CDR3 coding DNA: TGCGCCAGCAGCCAAGATAAGGATCGCCTAGACCTAGCCAAAAACATTCAGTACTTC. Protein sequence: CASSQDKDRLDLAKNIQYF. The chain employs TRBV4-1 and TRBJ2-4; the D is unclear. Germline V gene data show CDR1 as MGHRA and CDR2 as YSYEKL. This CDR3 spans 19 amino acids. Trimming pared 0 bases from V and 0 bases from J, leaving 18 bases between.

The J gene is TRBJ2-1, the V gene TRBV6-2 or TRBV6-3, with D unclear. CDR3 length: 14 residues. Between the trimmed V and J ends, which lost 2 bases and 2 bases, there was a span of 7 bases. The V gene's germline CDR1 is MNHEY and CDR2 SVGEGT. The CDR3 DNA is TGTGCCAGCAGTTACGTGAACACCTACAATGAGCAGTTCTTC. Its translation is CASSYVNTYNEQFF.

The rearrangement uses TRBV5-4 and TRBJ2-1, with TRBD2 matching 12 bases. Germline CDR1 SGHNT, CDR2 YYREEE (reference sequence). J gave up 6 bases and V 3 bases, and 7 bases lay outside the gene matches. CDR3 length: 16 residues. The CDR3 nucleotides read TGTGCCAGCAGCTCAGCGACTAGCGGGAGACTCAATGAGCAGTTCTTC. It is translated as CASSSATSGRLNEQFF.

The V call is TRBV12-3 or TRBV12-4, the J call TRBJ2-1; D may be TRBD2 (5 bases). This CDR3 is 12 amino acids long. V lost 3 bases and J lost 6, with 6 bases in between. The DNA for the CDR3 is TGTGCCAGCAGTTTTGAGGGCAATGAGCAGTTCTTC. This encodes CASSFEGNEQFF.

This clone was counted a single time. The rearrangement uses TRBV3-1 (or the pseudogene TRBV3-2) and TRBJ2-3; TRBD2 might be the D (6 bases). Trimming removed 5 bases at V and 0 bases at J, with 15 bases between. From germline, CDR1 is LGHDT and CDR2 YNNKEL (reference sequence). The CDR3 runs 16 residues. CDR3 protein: CASSEPPSASTDTQYF. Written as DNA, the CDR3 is TGTGCCAGCAGCGAACCGCCTAGCGCTAGCACAGATACGCAGTATTTT.

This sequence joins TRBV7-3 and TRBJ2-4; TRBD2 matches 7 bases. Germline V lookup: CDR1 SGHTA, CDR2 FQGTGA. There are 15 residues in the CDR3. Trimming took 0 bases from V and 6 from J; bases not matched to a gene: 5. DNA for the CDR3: TGTGCCAGCAGCTTAACTTCGGGGAGGGGAAACATTCAGTACTTC. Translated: CASSLTSGRGNIQYF.

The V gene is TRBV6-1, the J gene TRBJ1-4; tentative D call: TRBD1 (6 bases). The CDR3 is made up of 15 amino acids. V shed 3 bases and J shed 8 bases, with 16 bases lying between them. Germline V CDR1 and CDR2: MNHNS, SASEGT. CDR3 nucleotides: TGTGCCAGCAGTGAGGGGTTCAGGGGTAACGAAAAACTGTTTTTT. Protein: CASSEGFRGNEKLFF.

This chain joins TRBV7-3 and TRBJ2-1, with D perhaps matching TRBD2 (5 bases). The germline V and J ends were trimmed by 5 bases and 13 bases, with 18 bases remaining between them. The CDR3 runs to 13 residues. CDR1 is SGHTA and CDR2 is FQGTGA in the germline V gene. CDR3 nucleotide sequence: TGTGCCAGCAGCCCAACGGACTCTGCCGGCCAGTTCTTC. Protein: CASSPTDSAGQFF.

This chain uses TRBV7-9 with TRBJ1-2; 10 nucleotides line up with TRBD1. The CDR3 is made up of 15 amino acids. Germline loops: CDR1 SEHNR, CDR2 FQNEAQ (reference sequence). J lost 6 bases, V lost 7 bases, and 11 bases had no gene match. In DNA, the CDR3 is TGTGCCAGCACCTTTGGGGGACAGGGGAGGGATGGCTACACCTTC. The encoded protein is CASTFGGQGRDGYTF. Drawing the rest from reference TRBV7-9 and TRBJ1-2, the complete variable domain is DTGVSQNPRHKITKRGQNVTFRCDPISEHNRLYWYRQTLGQGPEFLTYFQNEAQLEKSRLLSDRFSAERPKGSFSTLEIQRTEQGDSAMYLCASTFGGQGRDGYTFGSGTRLTVV.